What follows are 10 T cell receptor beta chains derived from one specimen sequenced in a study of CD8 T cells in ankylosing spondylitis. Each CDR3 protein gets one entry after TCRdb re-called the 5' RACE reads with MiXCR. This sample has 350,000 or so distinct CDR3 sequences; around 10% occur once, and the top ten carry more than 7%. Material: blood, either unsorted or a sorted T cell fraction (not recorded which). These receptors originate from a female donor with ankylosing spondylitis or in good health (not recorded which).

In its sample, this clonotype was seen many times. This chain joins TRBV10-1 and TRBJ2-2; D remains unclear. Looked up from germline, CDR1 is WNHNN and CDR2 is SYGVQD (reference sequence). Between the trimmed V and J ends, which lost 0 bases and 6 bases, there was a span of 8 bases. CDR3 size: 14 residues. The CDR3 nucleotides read TGCGCCAGCAGTGAGTCTACCTGGGCCGGGGAGCTGTTTTTT. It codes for CASSESTWAGELFF.

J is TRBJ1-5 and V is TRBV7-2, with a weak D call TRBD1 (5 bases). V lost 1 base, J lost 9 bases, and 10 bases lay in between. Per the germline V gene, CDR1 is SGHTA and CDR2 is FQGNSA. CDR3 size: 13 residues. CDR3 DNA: TGTGCCAGCAGCTTAGGACAGTCTCTGCCCCAGCATTTT. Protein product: CASSLGQSLPQHF.

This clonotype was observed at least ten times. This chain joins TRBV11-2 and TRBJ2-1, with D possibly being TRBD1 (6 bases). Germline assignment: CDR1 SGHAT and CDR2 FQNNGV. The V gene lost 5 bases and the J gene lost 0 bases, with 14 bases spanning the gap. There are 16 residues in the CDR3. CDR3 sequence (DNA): TGTGCCAGCAGCCACCGGGCGGACAGCTCCTACAATGAGCAGTTCTTC. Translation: CASSHRADSSYNEQFF.

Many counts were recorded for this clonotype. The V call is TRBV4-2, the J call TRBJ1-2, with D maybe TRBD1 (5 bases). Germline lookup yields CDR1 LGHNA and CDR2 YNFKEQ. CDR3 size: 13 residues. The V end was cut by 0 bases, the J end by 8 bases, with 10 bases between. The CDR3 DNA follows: TGTGCCAGCAGCCAAGAGTCAGGGCGGGGCTACACCTTC. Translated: CASSQESGRGYTF.

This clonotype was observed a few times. The DNA for the CDR3 is TGTGCCAGCAGCCGTAAAATATCACTGGGCTACCCTGGGATGGATACGCAGTATTTT. Translated, it gives CASSRKISLGYPGMDTQYF. The V and J genes are TRBV11-2 and TRBJ2-3, with D hard to call. The CDR3 is 19 residues long. With 5 bases removed from V and 6 bases from J, the gap between germline ends came to 30 bases. Germline-derived CDR1 and CDR2 are SGHAT and FQNNGV.

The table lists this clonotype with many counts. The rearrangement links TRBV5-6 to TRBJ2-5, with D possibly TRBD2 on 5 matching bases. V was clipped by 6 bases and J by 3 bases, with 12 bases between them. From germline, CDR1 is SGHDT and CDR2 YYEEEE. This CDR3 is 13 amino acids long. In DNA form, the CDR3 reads TGTGCCAGCAACTTCGGGGTGGAAGAGACCCAGTACTTC. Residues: CASNFGVEETQYF.

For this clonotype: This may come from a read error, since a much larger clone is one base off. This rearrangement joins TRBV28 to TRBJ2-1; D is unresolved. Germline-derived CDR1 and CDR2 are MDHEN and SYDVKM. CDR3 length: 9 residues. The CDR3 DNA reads TGTGCCAGCAGTTACCATTCAGTCTTC. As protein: CASSYHSVF.

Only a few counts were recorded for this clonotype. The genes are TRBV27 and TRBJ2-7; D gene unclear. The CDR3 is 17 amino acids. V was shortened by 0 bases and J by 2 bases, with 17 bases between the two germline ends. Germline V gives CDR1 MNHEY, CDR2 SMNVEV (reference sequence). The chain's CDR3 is CASSLSLRSQDPYEQYF. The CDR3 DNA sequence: TGTGCCAGCAGTTTATCGCTCAGGTCACAAGACCCCTACGAGCAGTACTTC.

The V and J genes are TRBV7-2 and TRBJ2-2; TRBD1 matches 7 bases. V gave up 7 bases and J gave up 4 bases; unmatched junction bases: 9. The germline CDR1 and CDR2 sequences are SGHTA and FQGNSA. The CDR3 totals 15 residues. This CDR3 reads CASTQTGALTGELFF. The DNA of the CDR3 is TGTGCCAGCACCCAAACAGGGGCCCTCACCGGGGAGCTGTTTTTT. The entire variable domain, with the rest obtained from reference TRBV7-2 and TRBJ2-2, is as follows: GAGVSQSPSNKVTEKGKDVELRCDPISGHTALYWYRQSLGQGLEFLIYFQGNSAPDKSGLPSDRFSAERTGGSVSTLTIQRTQQEDSAVYLCASTQTGALTGELFFGEGSRLTVL.

The CDR3 nucleotides read TGTGCCAGCAGCCAAGACCAGACCCCCCGCGGCACCATATATTTT. Translation gives CASSQDQTPRGTIYF. This sequence joins TRBV3-1 and TRBJ1-3, with no clear D. V lost 0 bases, J lost 9 bases, and 15 bases lay in between. CDR1 is LGHDT and CDR2 is YNNKEL in the germline V gene (reference sequence). The length of the CDR3 is 15 residues.